What follows are 17 T cell receptor beta chains derived from one specimen sequenced in a study of identifying expanded T cells in peripheral blood. Libraries were prepared by immunoSEQ multiplex PCR; TCRdb keeps only in-frame clonotypes and omits some of them. The data show about 89,000 clones, about 87% seen once. The sample comprised blood. Every receptor here comes from a person aged 18-70 years in good health.

This chain uses TRBV6-4 with TRBJ2-3, with D tentatively TRBD2 (6 bases). Germline-derived CDR1 and CDR2 are MRHNA and SNTAGT. CDR3 length equals 16 residues. Trimming took off 0 bases at V and 1 base at J, with 11 bases between the two ends. CDR3 sequence (DNA): TGTGCCAGCAGTGACTCGGTGGGGGGAGGCACAGATACGCAGTATTTT. Amino acid sequence: CASSDSVGGGTDTQYF.

The sample holds a few counts of this clone. The gene calls are TRBV7-6 and TRBJ2-7, with D hard to call. Germline lookup yields CDR1 SGHVS and CDR2 FNYEAQ. Between the trimmed V and J ends, which lost 1 base and 0 bases, there was a span of 13 bases. The CDR3 is 16 amino acids. DNA for the CDR3: TGTGCCAGCAGCTTAGTTACTCACGCACCCTCCTACGAGCAGTACTTC. Translation: CASSLVTHAPSYEQYF.

This chain connects TRBV6-1 to TRBJ1-2; D not certain. Between the trimmed V and J ends, which lost 2 bases and 2 bases, there was a span of 9 bases. Per the germline V gene, CDR1 is MNHNS and CDR2 is SASEGT. The CDR3 runs 14 residues. CDR3 nucleotides: TGTGCCAGCAGTGAATCGGGAGTAAACTATGGCTACACCTTC. Its translation: CASSESGVNYGYTF.

V and J are TRBV6-6 and TRBJ1-2; D perhaps matches TRBD1 (5 bases). The CDR3 runs to 11 residues. CDR1 MNHNY and CDR2 SVGAGI come from the germline V gene (reference sequence). The V end was cut by 6 bases, the J end by 6 bases, with 8 bases between. CDR3 loop: CASSPRDGYTF. The CDR3 DNA reads TGTGCCAGCAGCCCCAGGGATGGCTACACCTTC.

The V gene is TRBV6-5, the J gene TRBJ1-5; no clear D. Germline V gives CDR1 MNHEY, CDR2 SVGAGI. The CDR3 is 13 residues long. Trimming took 0 bases from V and 6 from J, leaving 6 bases between them. DNA for the CDR3: TGTGCCAGCAGTTACTCGGAGAGTCAGCCCCAGCATTTT. The encoded protein is CASSYSESQPQHF.

The CDR3 bases are TGTGCCAGCAGTCAGGGGGGAGGGTACACTGAAGCTTTCTTT. Translated, it gives CASSQGGGYTEAFF. The chain combines TRBV27 with TRBJ1-1, with TRBD1 matching over 7 bases. Per germline, CDR1 MNHEY and CDR2 SMNVEV (reference sequence). J gave up 3 bases and V 5 bases, and 6 bases lay outside the gene matches. The CDR3 length is 14 residues.

The chain recombines TRBV18 with TRBJ1-3; no clear D. The CDR3 extends over 14 amino acids. V lost 3 bases to trimming and J lost 1 base, with 7 bases between them. The germline V gene has CDR1 KGHSH and CDR2 LQKENI. CDR3 DNA: TGTGCCAGCTCACCTACAGATTCTGGAAACACCATATATTTT. It yields the protein CASSPTDSGNTIYF.

The J gene is TRBJ2-2, the V gene TRBV5-4; D assignment may be TRBD1 or TRBD2 (5 bases each). V lost 4 bases and J lost 1, with 20 bases in between. Germline-derived CDR1 and CDR2 are SGHNT and YYREEE (reference sequence). This CDR3 has 18 amino acids. Written as DNA, the CDR3 is TGTGCCAGCAGCCCAATTCAGGGACCAAATTTGAACACCGGGGAGCTGTTTTTT. It yields the protein CASSPIQGPNLNTGELFF.

The genes are TRBV28 and TRBJ2-7; D unresolved. The CDR3 has 13 residues. The V gene's germline CDR1 is MDHEN and CDR2 SYDVKM. Trimming pared 9 bases from V and 3 bases from J, leaving 15 bases between. Here the CDR3 reads CARNYHDNYEQYF. CDR3 DNA sequence: TGTGCCAGGAACTATCATGATAACTACGAGCAGTACTTC.

This chain uses TRBV7-2 with TRBJ2-7; D is undetermined. The CDR3 loop spans 13 amino acids. Germline assignment: CDR1 SGHTA and CDR2 FQGNSA. V lost 4 bases and J lost 2, with 9 bases in between. Here the CDR3 DNA reads TGTGCCAGCAGCTCGCTACGGACCTACGAGCAGTACTTC. Its protein product is CASSSLRTYEQYF.

J is TRBJ2-6 and V is TRBV7-3; 9 nucleotides align to TRBD1. V was clipped by 3 bases and J by 4 bases; unmatched bases: 7. CDR3 length equals 17 residues. CDR1 and CDR2 from the germline V gene are SGHTA and FQGTGA. CDR3 sequence (DNA): TGTGCCAGCAGCTTTTCCGGGACAGGGACCGGGGCCAACGTCCTGACTTTC. This translates into CASSFSGTGTGANVLTF. Supplemented by reference TRBV7-3 and TRBJ2-6, the full variable domain reads GAGVSQTPSNKVTEKGKYVELRCDPISGHTALYWYRQSLGQGPEFLIYFQGTGAADDSGLPNDRFFAVRPEGSVSTLKIQRTERGDSAVYLCASSFSGTGTGANVLTFGAGSRLTVL.

The rearrangement uses TRBV15 and TRBJ2-3; D is uncertain. The CDR3 is 11 residues long. CDR1 LNHNV and CDR2 YYDKDF come from the germline V gene (reference sequence). V was clipped by 3 bases and J by 5 bases, with 3 bases between them. CDR3: CATSRGDTQYF. As DNA, the CDR3 is TGTGCCACCAGCAGGGGAGATACGCAGTATTTT.

The chain couples TRBV30 to TRBJ2-3, with D perhaps TRBD1 or TRBD2 (5 bases each). Trimming removed 4 bases at V and 4 bases at J, with 12 bases between. Per germline, CDR1 GTSNPN and CDR2 SVGIG (reference sequence). The CDR3 contains 13 residues. The CDR3 nucleotides read TGTGCCTGGACTCACGGGACCCCAGATACGCAGTATTTT. It is translated as CAWTHGTPDTQYF.

The chain couples TRBV5-8 to TRBJ1-1; D remains ambiguous. The CDR3 is 14 amino acids. Germline V gives CDR1 SGHTS, CDR2 YDEGEE. V dropped 2 bases and J dropped 0 bases, with 8 bases sitting between them. In nucleotides, the CDR3 is TGTGCCAGCAGCTTTCTCGCGGTGAACACTGAAGCTTTCTTT. This codes for CASSFLAVNTEAFF.

The chain combines TRBV5-8 with TRBJ1-2; weak D call: TRBD1 (6 bases). The V end was cut by 4 bases, the J end by 8 bases, with 15 bases between. The CDR3 loop spans 13 amino acids. Germline V lookup: CDR1 SGHTS, CDR2 YDEGEE. This chain's CDR3 is CASSHAGAGGYTF. The CDR3, as DNA: TGTGCCAGCAGCCACGCAGGGGCGGGCGGCTACACCTTC.

The rearrangement uses TRBV7-3 and TRBJ2-2; TRBD2 aligns across 9 bases. There are 16 residues in the CDR3. Trimming cost V 3 bases and J 5 bases; bases outside gene matches: 7. CDR1 and CDR2 (germline): SGHTA, FQGTGA. The CDR3 is CASSLTSGGGTGELFF. CDR3 sequence (DNA): TGTGCCAGCAGCTTGACTAGCGGAGGCGGAACCGGGGAGCTGTTTTTT.

J is TRBJ1-2 and V is TRBV5-6; no clear D gene. Trimming left V 0 bases short and J 2 bases short, with 8 bases between. The CDR3 spans 14 residues. The V gene's germline CDR1 is SGHDT and CDR2 YYEEEE. The CDR3 loop reads CASSLGVGNYGYTF. In DNA form, the CDR3 reads TGTGCCAGCAGCTTGGGGGTAGGGAACTATGGCTACACCTTC.